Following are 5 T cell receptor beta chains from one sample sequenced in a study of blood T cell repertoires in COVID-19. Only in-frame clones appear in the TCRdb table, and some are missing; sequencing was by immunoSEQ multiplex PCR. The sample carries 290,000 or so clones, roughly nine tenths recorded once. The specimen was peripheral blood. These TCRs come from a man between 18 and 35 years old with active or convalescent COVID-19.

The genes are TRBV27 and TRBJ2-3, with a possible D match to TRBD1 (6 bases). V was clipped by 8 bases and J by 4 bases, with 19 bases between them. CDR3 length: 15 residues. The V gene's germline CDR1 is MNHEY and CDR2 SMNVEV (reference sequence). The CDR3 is CASPLRDTQPDTQYF. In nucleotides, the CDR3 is TGTGCCAGCCCCCTCCGGGACACTCAACCAGATACGCAGTATTTT.

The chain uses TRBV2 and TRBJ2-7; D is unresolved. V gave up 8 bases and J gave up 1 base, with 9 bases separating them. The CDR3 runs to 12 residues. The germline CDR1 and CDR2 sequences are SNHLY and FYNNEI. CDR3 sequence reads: CASQAQSYEQYF. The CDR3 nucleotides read TGTGCCAGCCAGGCACAGTCCTACGAGCAGTACTTC.

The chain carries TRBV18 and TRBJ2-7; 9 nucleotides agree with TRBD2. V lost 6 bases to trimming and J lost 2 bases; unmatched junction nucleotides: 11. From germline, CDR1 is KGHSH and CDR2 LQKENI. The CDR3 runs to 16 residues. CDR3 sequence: CASSLAGQRGTYEQYF. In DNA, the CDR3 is TGTGCCAGCTCGCTAGCGGGGCAGCGGGGTACCTACGAGCAGTACTTC. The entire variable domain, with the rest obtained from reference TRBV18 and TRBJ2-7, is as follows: NAGVMQNPRHLVRRRGQEARLRCSPMKGHSHVYWYRQLPEEGLKFMVYLQKENIIDESGMPKERFSAEFPKEGPSILRIQQVVRGDSAAYFCASSLAGQRGTYEQYFGPGTRLTVT.

CDR3 region: CASSYSPGSYNEQFF. CDR3 sequence (DNA): TGTGCCAGCAGTTACTCGCCGGGCTCCTACAATGAGCAGTTCTTC. The chain links TRBV6-5 to TRBJ2-1; D not certain. The CDR3 sequence is 15 residues long. Germline CDR1 is MNHEY and CDR2 is SVGAGI. The germline V and J ends were trimmed by 0 bases and 0 bases, with 6 bases remaining between them.

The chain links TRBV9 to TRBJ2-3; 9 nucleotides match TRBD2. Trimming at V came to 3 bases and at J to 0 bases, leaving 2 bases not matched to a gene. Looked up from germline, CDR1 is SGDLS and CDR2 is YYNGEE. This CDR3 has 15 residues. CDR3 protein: CASSASGTSTDTQYF. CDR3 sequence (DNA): TGTGCCAGCAGCGCTAGCGGGACTAGCACAGATACGCAGTATTTT. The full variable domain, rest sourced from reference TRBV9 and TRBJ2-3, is DSGVTQTPKHLITATGQRVTLRCSPRSGDLSVYWYQQSLDQGLQFLIQYYNGEERAKGNILERFSAQQFPDLHSELNLSSLELGDSALYFCASSASGTSTDTQYFGPGTRLTVL.